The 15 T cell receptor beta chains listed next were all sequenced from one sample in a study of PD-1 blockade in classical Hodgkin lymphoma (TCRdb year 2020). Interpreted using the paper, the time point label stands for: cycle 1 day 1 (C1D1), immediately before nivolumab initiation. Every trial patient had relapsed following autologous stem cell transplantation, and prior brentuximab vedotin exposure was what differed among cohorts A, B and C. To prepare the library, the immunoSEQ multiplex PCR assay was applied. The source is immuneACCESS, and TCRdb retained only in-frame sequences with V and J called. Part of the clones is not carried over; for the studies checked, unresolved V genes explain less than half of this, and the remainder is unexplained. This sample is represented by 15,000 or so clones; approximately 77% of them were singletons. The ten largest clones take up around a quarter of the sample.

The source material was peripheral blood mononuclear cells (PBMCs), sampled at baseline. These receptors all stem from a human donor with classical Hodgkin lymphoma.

In DNA, the CDR3 is TGTGCCAGCAGTGACGAGTCCGGGCGGGACATGTCCTGGCAAGAGACCCAGTACTTC. This translates into CASSDESGRDMSWQETQYF. The chain joins TRBV6-4 to TRBJ2-5; D is tentatively TRBD1 or TRBD2 (6 bases each). This CDR3 is built from 19 residues. Germline lookup yields CDR1 MRHNA and CDR2 SNTAGT. Between the trimmed V and J ends, which lost 2 bases and 2 bases, there was a span of 24 bases.

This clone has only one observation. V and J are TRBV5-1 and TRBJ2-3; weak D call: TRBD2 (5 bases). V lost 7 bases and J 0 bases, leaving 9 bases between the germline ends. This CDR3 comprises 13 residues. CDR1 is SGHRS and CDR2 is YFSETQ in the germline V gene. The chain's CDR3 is CASRRTSTDTQYF. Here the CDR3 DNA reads TGCGCCAGCCGAAGGACTAGCACAGATACGCAGTATTTT.

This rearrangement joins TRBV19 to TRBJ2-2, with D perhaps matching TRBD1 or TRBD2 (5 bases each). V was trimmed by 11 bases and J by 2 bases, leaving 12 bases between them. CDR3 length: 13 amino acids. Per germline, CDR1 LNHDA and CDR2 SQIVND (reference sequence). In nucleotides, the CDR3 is TGTGCCCTAAGGGACGGAAACACCGGGGAGCTGTTTTTT. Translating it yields CALRDGNTGELFF.

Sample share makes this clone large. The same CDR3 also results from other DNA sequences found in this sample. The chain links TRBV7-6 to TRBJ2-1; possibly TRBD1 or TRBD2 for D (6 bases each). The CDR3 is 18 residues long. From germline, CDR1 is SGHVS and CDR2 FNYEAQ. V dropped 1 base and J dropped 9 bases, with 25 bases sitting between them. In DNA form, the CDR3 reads TGTGCCAGCAGCTTAGGTACGAGTGGTCCGGGGGCCGGGGGTGAGCAGTTCTTC. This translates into CASSLGTSGPGAGGEQFF.

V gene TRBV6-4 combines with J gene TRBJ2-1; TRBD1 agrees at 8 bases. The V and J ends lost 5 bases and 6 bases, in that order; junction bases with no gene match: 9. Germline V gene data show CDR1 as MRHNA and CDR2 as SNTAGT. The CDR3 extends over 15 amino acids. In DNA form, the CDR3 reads TGTGCCAGCAGTCAATCAGGACAGGGTAGCAATGAGCAGTTCTTC. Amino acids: CASSQSGQGSNEQFF.

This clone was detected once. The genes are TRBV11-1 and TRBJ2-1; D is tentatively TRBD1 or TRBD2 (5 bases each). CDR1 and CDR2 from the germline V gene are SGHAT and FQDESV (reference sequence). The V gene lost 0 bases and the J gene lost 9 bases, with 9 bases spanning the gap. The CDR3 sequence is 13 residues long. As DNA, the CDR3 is TGTGCCAGCAGCTTAGCACGGGGCAGTGAGCAGTTCTTC. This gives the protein CASSLARGSEQFF.

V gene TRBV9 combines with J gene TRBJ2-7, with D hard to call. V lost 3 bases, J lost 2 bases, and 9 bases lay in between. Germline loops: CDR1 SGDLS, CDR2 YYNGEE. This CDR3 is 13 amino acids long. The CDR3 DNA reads TGTGCCAGCAGCGGGAGCCTAACCTACGAGCAGTACTTC. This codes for CASSGSLTYEQYF.

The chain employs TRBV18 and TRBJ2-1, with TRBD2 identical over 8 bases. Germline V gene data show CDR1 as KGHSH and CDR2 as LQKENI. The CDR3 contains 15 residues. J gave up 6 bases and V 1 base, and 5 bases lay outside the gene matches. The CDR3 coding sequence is TGTGCCAGCTCACCACTTCGGGGGGGCATCAATGAGCAGTTCTTC. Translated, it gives CASSPLRGGINEQFF.

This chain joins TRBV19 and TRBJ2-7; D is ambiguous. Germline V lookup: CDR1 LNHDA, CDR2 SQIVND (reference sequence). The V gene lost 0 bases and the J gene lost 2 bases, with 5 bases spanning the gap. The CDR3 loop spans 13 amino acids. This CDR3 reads CASSIDQPYEQYF. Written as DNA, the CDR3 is TGTGCCAGTAGTATAGACCAGCCCTACGAGCAGTACTTC.

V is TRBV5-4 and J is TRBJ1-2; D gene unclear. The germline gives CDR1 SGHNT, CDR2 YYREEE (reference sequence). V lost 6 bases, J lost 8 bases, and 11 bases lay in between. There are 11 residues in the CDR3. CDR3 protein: CASIPVWGYTF. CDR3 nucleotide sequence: TGTGCCAGCATCCCCGTCTGGGGCTACACCTTC.

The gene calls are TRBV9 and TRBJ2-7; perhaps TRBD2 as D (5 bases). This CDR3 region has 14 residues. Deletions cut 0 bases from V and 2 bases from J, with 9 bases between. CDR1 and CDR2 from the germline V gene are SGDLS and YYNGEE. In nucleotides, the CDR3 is TGTGCCAGCAGCGTAGGGTCGGAGGCCTACGAGCAGTACTTC. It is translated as CASSVGSEAYEQYF.

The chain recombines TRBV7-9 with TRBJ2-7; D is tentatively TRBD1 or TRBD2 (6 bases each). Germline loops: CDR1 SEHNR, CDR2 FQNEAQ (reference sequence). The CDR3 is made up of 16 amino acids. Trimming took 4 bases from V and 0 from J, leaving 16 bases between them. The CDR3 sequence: CASSSPGAGSSYEQYF. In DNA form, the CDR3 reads TGTGCCAGCAGCTCCCCAGGGGCGGGGAGCTCCTACGAGCAGTACTTC.

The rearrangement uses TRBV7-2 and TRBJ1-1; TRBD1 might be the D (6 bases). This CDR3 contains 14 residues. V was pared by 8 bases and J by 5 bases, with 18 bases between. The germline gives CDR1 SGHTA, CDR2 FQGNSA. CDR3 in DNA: TGTGCCAGCTACTATTCGGGGGGCTTAACTGAAGCTTTCTTT. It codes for CASYYSGGLTEAFF.

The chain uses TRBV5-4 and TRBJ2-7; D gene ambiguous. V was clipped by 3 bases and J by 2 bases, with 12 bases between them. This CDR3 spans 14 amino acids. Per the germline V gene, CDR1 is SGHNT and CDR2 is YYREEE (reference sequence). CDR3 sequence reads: CASSSRAPPYEQYF. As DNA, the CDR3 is TGTGCCAGCAGCTCTCGGGCCCCCCCCTACGAGCAGTACTTC.

Here the CDR3 DNA reads TGCGCCAGCAGCGTAGTAGCGGGGAACCAAGAGACCCAGTACTTC. It translates to CASSVVAGNQETQYF. This chain joins TRBV5-1 and TRBJ2-5, with TRBD2 identical over 8 bases. J was trimmed by 0 bases and V by 4 bases; bases with no gene match: 5. Germline V CDR1 and CDR2: SGHRS, YFSETQ. This CDR3 has 15 residues.